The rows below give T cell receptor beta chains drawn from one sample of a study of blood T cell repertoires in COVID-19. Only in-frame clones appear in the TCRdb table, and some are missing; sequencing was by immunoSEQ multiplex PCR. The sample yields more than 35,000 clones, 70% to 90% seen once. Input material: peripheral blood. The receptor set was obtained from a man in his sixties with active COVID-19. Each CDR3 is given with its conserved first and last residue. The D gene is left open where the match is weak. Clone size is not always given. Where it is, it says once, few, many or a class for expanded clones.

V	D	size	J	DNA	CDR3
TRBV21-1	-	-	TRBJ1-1	TGTGCCAGCAGCAAAGTGGCCGCCTGGTACACTGAAGCTTTCTTT	CASSKVAAWYTEAFF
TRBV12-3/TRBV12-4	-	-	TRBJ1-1	TGTGCCAGTCAGAACATGAACACTGAAGCTTTCTTT	CASQNMNTEAFF
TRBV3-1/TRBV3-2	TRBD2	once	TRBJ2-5	TGTGCCAGCAGCCACGGGACTAGCGGGTATCAAGAGACCCAGTACTTC	CASSHGTSGYQETQYF
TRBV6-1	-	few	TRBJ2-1	TGTGCCAGCAGTGAAGGTAGCGCCCGGACTAATGAGCAGTTCTTC	CASSEGSARTNEQFF
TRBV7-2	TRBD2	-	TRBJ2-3	TGTGCCAGCAGCTTTTTAACTAGCGGGATAAGCACAGATACGCAGTATTTT	CASSFLTSGISTDTQYF
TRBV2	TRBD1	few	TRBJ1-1	TGTGCCAGCTCCGGCCAGGGGGCCATGAACACTGAAGCTTTCTTT	CASSGQGAMNTEAFF
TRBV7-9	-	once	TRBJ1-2	TGTGCCAGCAGCTTAGCGAGGGCAGATGGGTATGGCTACACCTTC	CASSLARADGYGYTF
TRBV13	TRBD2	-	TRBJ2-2	TGTGCCAGCAGCTTACTGTTGCCTAGCGGGATCTTGCCCGGGGAGCTGTTTTTT	CASSLLLPSGILPGELFF
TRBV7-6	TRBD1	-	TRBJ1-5	TGTGCCAGCAGCCCCCGGACGCCGACAGGGAGCAATCAGCCCCAGCATTTT	CASSPRTPTGSNQPQHF
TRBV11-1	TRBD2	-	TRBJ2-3	TGTGCCAGCAGCTTAGATAGCGGGAGTACAAATACGCAGTATTTT	CASSLDSGSTNTQYF
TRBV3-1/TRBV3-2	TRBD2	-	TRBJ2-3	TGTGCCAGCAGCCAAACGGCTACTAGCGGAACAGATACGCAGTATTTT	CASSQTATSGTDTQYF
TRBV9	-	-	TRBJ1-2	TGTGCCAGCAGCGTAGGCGTGCAGGGTGGCTATGGCTACACCTTC	CASSVGVQGGYGYTF
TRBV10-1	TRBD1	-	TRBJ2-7	TGCGCCAGCAGTGAGAACAGGGGCTACGAGCAGTACTTC	CASSENRGYEQYF
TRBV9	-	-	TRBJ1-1	TGTGCCAGCAGCCCTGGAGTAGCCAACACTGAAGCTTTCTTT	CASSPGVANTEAFF
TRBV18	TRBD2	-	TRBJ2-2	TGTGCCAGCTCACCACAGGAAGTAGCGGGAACACTTTCCGGGGAGCTGTTTTTT	CASSPQEVAGTLSGELFF
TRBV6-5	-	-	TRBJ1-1	TGTGCCAGCAGTCGCCCGGGGGGCGGTGAAGCTTTCTTT	CASSRPGGGEAFF
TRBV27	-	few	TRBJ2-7	TGTGCCAGCAGTCCTCCCCCCGTGGGAGCGAGCCTGCTGGACGAGCAGTACTTC	CASSPPPVGASLLDEQYF
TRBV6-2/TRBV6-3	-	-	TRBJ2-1	TGTGCCAGCAGTTACTCTCTGAGCTCCTACAATGAGCAGTTCTTC	CASSYSLSSYNEQFF
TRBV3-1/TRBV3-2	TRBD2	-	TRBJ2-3	TGTGCCAGCAGCCAAGATACTAGCGGGATCCCCACAGATACGCAGTATTTT	CASSQDTSGIPTDTQYF
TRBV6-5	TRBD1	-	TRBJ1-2	TGTGCCAGCAGCGAGACAGGGAGAGATGGCTACACCTTC	CASSETGRDGYTF
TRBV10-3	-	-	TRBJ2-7	TGTGCCATCAACGGCGCAGGGTCGGTCCACGAGCAGTACTTC	CAINGAGSVHEQYF
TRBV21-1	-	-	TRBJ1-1	TGTGCCAGCAGCCACAACAGGGGTTCAATGAACACTGAAGCTTTCTTT	CASSHNRGSMNTEAFF
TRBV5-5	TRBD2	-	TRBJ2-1	TGTGCCAGCAGCCCGGGACTACCGGGCGATGAGCAGTTCTTC	CASSPGLPGDEQFF
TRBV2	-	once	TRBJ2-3	TGTGCCAGCAGTGGTTTAGAAGATACGCAGTATTTT	CASSGLEDTQYF
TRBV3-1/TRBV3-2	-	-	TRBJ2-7	TGTGCCAGCAGCCAAAGGGGGACCAGCCGCGAGCAGTACTTC	CASSQRGTSREQYF
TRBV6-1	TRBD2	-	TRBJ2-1	TGTGCCAGCAGTGAACTAGCGGGAGACCCCTACAATGAGCAGTTCTTC	CASSELAGDPYNEQFF
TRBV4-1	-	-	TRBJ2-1	TGCGCCAGCAGCCAAGCGGTAAGCTCCTACAATGAGCAGTTCTTC	CASSQAVSSYNEQFF
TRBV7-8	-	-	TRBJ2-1	TGTGCCAGCAGCCTACCTGGGCTCGTCAATGAGCAGTTCTTC	CASSLPGLVNEQFF
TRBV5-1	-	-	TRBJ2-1	TGCGCCAGCAGCTTGGATGGGGCCCCCTACAATGAGCAGTTCTTC	CASSLDGAPYNEQFF